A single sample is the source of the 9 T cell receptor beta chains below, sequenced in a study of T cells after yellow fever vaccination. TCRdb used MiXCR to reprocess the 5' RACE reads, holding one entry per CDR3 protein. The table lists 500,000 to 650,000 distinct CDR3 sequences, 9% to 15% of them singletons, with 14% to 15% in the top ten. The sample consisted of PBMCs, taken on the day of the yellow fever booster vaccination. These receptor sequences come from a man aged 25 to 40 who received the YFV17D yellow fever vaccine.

In nucleotides, the CDR3 is TGCAGCGTGAAACAGGGGGGAAAGACCCAGTACTTC. Translated: CSVKQGGKTQYF. The genes are TRBV29-1 and TRBJ2-5; TRBD1 matches 8 bases. J was trimmed by 6 bases and V by 6 bases; bases with no gene match: 6. Germline CDR1 and CDR2: SQVTM and ANQGSEA. The CDR3 extends over 12 amino acids.

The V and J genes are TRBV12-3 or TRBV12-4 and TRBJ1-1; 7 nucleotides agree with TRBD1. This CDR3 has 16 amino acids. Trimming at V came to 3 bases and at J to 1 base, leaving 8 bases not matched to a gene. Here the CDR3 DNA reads TGTGCCAGCAGTTTGAAACCCGGGACAGCGAACACTGAAGCTTTCTTT. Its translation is CASSLKPGTANTEAFF.

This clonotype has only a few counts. This CDR3 reads CASTTSGTYNEQFF. The CDR3 nucleotides read TGTGCCAGCACCACTAGCGGGACGTACAATGAGCAGTTCTTC. The chain carries TRBV12-3 or TRBV12-4 and TRBJ2-1, with 10 bases identical to TRBD2. The CDR3 is made up of 14 amino acids. The trim removed 7 bases at V and 4 bases at J, leaving 4 bases unmatched.

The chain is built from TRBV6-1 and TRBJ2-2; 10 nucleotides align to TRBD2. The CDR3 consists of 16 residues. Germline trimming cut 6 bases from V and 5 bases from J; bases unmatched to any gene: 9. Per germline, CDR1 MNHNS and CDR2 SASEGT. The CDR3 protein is CASRSLAGERTGELFF. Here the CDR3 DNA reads TGTGCCAGCAGGTCTCTAGCGGGAGAGAGGACCGGGGAGCTGTTTTTT.

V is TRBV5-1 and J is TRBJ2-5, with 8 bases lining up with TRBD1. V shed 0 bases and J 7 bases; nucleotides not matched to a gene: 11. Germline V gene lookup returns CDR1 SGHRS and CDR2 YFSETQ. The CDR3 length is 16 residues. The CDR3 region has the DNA TGCGCCAGCAGCTTGGGAAACAGGGACAGGAAGGCGACCCAGTACTTC. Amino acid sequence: CASSLGNRDRKATQYF.

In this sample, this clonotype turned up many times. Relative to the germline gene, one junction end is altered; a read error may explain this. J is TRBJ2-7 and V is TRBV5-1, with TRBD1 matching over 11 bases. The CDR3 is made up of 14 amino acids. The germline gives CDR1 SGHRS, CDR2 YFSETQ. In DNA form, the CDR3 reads TGTGCCAGCAGCTTTGGGACAGGGGGCTACGAGCAGTACTTC. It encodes CASSFGTGGYEQYF.

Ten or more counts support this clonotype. The CDR3 nucleotides are TGTGCCAGCTCACCAGCTAGCGCTTCCTACAATGAGCAGTTCTTC. Translating it yields CASSPASASYNEQFF. This chain uses TRBV18 with TRBJ2-1, with D possibly being TRBD2 (6 bases). CDR3 length: 15 residues. Germline CDR1 and CDR2: KGHSH and LQKENI. V was shortened by 2 bases and J by 1 base, with 9 bases between the two germline ends.

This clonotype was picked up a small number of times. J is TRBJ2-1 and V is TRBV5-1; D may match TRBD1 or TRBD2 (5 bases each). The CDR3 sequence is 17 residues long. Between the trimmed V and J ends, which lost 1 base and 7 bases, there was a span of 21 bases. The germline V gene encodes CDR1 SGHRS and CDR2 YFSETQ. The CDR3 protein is CASSLTAGWDLRNEQFF. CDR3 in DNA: TGCGCCAGCAGCTTGACGGCAGGGTGGGACCTCAGGAATGAGCAGTTCTTC.

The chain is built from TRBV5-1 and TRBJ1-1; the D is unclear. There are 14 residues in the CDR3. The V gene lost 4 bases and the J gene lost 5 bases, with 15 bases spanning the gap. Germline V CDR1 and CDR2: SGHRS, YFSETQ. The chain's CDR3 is CASSMDGLRTEAFF. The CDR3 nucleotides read TGCGCCAGCAGCATGGACGGTTTGAGGACTGAAGCTTTCTTT.